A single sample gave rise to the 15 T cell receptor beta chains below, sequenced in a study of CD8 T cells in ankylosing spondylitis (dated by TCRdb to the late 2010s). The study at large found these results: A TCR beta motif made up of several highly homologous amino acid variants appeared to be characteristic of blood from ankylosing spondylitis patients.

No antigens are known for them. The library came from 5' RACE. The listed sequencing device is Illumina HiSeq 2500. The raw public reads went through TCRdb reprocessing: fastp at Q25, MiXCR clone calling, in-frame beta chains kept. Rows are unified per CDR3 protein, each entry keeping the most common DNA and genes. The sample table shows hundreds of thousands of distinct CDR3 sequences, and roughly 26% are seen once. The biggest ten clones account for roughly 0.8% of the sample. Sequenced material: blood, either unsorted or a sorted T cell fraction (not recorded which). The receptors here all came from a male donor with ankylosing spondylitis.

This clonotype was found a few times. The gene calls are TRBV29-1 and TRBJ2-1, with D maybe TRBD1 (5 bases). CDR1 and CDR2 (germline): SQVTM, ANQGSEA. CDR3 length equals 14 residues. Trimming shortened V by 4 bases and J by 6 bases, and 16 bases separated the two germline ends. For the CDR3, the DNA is TGCAGCGTTGCGGGCAGGGTAGGGGTCAATGAGCAGTTCTTC. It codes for CSVAGRVGVNEQFF.

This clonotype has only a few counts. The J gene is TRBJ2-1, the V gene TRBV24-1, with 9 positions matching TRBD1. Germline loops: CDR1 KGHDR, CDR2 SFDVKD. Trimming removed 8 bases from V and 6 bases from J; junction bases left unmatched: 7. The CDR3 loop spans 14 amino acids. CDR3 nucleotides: TGTGCCACCAAGGGACAGGGCGAAAGCAATGAGCAGTTCTTC. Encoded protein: CATKGQGESNEQFF.

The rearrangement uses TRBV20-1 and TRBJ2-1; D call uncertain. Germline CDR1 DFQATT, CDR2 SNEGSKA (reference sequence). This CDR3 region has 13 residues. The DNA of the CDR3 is TGCACTATCCAGGCCGCATCCTACAATGAGCAGTTCTTC. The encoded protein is CTIQAASYNEQFF.

CDR3 coding DNA: TGTGCCATCAGTCAACCGGGACAGCGGAAAGAGACCCAGTACTTC. Protein sequence: CAISQPGQRKETQYF. The chain is built from TRBV10-3 and TRBJ2-5, with 7 bases lining up with TRBD1. The CDR3 length is 15 residues. The trim removed 5 bases at V and 3 bases at J, leaving 9 bases unmatched. Germline assignment: CDR1 ENHRY and CDR2 SYGVKD.

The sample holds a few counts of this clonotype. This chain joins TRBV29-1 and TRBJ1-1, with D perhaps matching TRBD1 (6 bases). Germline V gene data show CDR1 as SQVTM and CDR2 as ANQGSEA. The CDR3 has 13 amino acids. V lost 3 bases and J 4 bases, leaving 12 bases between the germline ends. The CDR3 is CSVDGRDTTEAFF. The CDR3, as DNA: TGCAGCGTTGACGGCCGGGACACCACTGAAGCTTTCTTT.

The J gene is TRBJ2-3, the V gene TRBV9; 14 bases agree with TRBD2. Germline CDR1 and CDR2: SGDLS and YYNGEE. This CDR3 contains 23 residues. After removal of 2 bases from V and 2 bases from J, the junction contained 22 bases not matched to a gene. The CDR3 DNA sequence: TGTGCCAGCAGCGTCGGGCAGGGGCCTCGGACTAGCGGGAGGATTCTTCCCACAGATACGCAGTATTTT. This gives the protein CASSVGQGPRTSGRILPTDTQYF.

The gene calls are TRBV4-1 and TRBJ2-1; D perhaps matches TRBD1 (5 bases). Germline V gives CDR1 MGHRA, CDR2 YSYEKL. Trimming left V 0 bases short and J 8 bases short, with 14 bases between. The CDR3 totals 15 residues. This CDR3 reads CASSQEGVAADEQFF. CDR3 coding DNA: TGCGCCAGCAGCCAAGAAGGGGTCGCCGCGGATGAGCAGTTCTTC.

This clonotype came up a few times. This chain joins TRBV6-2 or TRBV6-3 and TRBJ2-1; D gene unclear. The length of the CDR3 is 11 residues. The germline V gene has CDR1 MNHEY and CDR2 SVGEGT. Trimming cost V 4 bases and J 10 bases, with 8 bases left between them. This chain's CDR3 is CASSSRPEQFF. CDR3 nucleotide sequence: TGTGCCAGCAGTTCCCGCCCGGAGCAGTTCTTC.

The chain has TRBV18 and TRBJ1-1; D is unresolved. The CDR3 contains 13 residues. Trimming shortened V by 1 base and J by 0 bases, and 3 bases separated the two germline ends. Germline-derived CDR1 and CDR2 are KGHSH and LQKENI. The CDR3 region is CASSPQLNTEAFF. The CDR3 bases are TGTGCCAGCTCACCACAGTTGAACACTGAAGCTTTCTTT.

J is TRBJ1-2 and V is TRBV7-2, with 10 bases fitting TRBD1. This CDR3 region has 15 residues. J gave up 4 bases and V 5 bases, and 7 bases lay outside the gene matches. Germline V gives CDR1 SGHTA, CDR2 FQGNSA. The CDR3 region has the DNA TGTGCCAGCAGCCGACCGGGACAGGGGCTCTATGGCTACACCTTC. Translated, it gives CASSRPGQGLYGYTF. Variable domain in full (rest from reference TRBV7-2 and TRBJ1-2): GAGVSQSPSNKVTEKGKDVELRCDPISGHTALYWYRQSLGQGLEFLIYFQGNSAPDKSGLPSDRFSAERTGGSVSTLTIQRTQQEDSAVYLCASSRPGQGLYGYTFGSGTRLTVV.

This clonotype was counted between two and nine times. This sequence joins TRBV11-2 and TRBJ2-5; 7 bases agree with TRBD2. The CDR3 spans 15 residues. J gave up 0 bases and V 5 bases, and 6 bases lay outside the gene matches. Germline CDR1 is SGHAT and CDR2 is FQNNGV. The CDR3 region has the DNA TGTGCCAGCAGCCCTAGCGGTATTTACCAAGAGACCCAGTACTTC. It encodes CASSPSGIYQETQYF.

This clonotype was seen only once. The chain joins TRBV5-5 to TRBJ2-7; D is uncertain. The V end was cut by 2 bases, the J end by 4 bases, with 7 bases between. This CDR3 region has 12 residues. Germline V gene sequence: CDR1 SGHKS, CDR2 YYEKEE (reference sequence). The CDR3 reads CASSFSTYEQYF. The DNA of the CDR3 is TGTGCCAGCAGCTTCTCCACATACGAGCAGTACTTC.

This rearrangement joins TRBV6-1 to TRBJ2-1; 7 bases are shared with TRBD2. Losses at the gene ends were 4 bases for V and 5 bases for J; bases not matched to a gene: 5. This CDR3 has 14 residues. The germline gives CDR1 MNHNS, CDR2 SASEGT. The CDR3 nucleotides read TGTGCCAGCAGTGGGCAGCTAGCGGACAATGAGCAGTTCTTC. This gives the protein CASSGQLADNEQFF.

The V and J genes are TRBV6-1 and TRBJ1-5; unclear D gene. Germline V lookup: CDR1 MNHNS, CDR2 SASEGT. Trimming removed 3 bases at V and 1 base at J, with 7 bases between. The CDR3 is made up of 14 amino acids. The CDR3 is CASSERGSNQPQHF. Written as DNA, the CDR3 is TGTGCCAGCAGTGAGCGGGGAAGCAATCAGCCCCAGCATTTT.

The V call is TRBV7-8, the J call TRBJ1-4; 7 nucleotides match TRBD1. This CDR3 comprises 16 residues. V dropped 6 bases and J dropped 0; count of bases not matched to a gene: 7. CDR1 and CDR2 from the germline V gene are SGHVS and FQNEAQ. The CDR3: CASRPDRVTTNEKLFF. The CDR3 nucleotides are TGTGCCAGCAGACCCGACAGGGTGACAACTAATGAAAAACTGTTTTTT.